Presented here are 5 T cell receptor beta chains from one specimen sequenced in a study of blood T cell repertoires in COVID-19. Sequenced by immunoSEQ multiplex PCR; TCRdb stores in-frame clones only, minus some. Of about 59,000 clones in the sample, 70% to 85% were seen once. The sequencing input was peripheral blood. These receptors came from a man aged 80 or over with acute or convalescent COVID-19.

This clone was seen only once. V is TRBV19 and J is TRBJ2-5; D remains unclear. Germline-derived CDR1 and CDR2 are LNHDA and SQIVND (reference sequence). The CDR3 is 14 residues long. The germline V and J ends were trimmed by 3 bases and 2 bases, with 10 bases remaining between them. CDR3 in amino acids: CASSIVFSQETQYF. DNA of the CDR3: TGTGCCAGTAGTATTGTATTCAGTCAAGAGACCCAGTACTTC.

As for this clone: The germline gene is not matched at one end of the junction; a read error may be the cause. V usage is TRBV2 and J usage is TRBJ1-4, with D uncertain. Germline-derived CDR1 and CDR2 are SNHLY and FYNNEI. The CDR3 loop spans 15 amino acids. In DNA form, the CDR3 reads TGTGCCAGCAGCGAAGGAGCGGGCGTCGGTGAAAAACTGTTTTTT. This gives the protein CASSEGAGVGEKLFF.

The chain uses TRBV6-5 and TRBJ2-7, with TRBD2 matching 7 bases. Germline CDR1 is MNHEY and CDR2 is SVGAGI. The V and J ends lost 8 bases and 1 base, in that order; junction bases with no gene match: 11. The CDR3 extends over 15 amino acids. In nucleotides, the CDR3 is TGTGCCAGCCAGGCAAAAGCGGGATTTTCCTACGAGCAGTACTTC. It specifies CASQAKAGFSYEQYF.

In DNA form, the CDR3 reads TGTGCCAGCAGCCAGGGAGGGATCCGGACCGGGGCCAACGTCCTGACTTTC. Its translation is CASSQGGIRTGANVLTF. This chain joins TRBV5-8 and TRBJ2-6; 7 bases are a match to TRBD2. The CDR3 is 17 amino acids. CDR1 and CDR2 from the germline V gene are SGHTS and YDEGEE. The trim removed 4 bases at V and 4 bases at J, leaving 11 bases unmatched.

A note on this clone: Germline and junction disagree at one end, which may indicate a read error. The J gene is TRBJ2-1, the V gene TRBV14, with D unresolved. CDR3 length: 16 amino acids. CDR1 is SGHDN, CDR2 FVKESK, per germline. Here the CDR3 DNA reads TGTGCCAGCACCCAAGGGTCGGCGGTTCCCTACAATGAGCAGTTCTTC. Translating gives CASTQGSAVPYNEQFF.